What follows is one TCR beta chain and its context. Antigen: not known. These data are taken from a study of Siglec-9 on CD8 T cells in melanoma. The ends were cut back, 4 bases at V and 0 bases at J, with 16 bases in the middle. The germline V gene encodes CDR1 SEHNR and CDR2 FQNEAQ (reference sequence). This CDR3 has 17 amino acids. Using immunoSEQ multiplex PCR, the repertoire was profiled, and TCRdb retains in-frame clones only, with some absent. The data hold about 36,000 clones, with 65% to 85% observed a single time. Regarding the study as a whole: In melanoma tumors, a Siglec-9-marked effector memory CD8+ subset reportedly appeared to accumulate.

The origin of this receptor is a human donor in good health. The rearrangement links TRBV7-9 to TRBJ2-1; D gene unclear. Material for sequencing was Siglec-9- CD8+ T cells sorted from blood. CDR3 in DNA: TGTGCCAGCAGCTCGAAGCGTGGGGTTAGCTCCTACAATGAGCAGTTCTTC. The encoded protein is CASSSKRGVSSYNEQFF.